The present T cell receptor beta chain was sequenced within a study of T cell clonality in common variable immunodeficiency. The V gene lost 10 bases and the J gene lost 7 bases, with 16 bases spanning the gap. CDR3 length: 12 residues. Germline CDR1 and CDR2: ENHRY and SYGVKD. Findings and caveats of the study: In common variable immunodeficiency, TCR beta chains reportedly carried fewer deletions and N-nucleotide insertions.

This clone was seen ten or more times. Its antigen remains unidentified. The missing CDR3 end, 3 residues past where the read stops, is filled in from the germline J gene. Here immunoSEQ multiplex PCR was the method, and the copy in TCRdb shows in-frame clones only, minus some. The sample has over 30,000 clones, none seen only once. The sample taken for sequencing was peripheral blood mononuclear cells. The TCR sequence derives from a human donor with common variable immunodeficiency. This chain links TRBV10-3 with TRBJ1-1, with TRBD1 as a possible D gene (5 bases). CDR3 sequence: CATRGEEGEAFF. CDR3 bases read: TGTGCCACCCGAGGGGAAGAGGGTGAA.